This TCR beta chain appears in the sequencing data of a study of shared clonotypes between healthy human individuals. The donors were all Caucasian adults (living in Nashville, Tennessee). This was a deep-level run. For each subset, genomic DNA was distributed in equal portions over several immunoSEQ plates. Per the original methods: As immunoSEQ supplied junction-only sequences (without quality scores), filtering differed. The method was immunoSEQ multiplex PCR; TCRdb's version includes in-frame clones alone and lacks a portion of them. V, J and clone size were drawn from that table, and D and trimming were deduced from the DNA. The sample carries approximately 510,000 clones, 79% recorded once. Losses at the gene ends were 4 bases for V and 6 bases for J; bases not matched to a gene: 10. The CDR3 is made up of 15 amino acids. The germline gives CDR1 SQVTM, CDR2 ANQGSEA.

The sample was PBMCs. The TCR sequence derives from a woman aged 40-49 years in good health. Some clones in this sample may be carry-over from other donors' samples. This chain joins TRBV29-1 and TRBJ2-3, with 10 bases matching TRBD2. For the CDR3, the DNA is TGCAGCGTTGGCCCTAGCGGGAGCCCCTCCGATACGCAGTATTTT. Translating it yields CSVGPSGSPSDTQYF.